This T cell receptor beta chain was captured by sequencing in a study of T-cell reconstitution after alpha-beta-depleted transplantation in children. This clonotype was recorded many times. The TCRbeta library was prepared with unique molecular identifiers. TCRdb processed the PCR reads anew with MiXCR; each CDR3 protein has one entry. The sample has some 200,000 distinct CDR3 sequences, about 6.4% seen once. CDR1 SEHNR and CDR2 FQNEAQ come from the germline V gene (reference sequence). V shed 5 bases, J shed 4 bases, and the junction held 6 bases outside the gene matches. The CDR3 is made up of 16 amino acids.

V usage is TRBV7-9 and J usage is TRBJ2-2; 11 nucleotides match TRBD2. The specimen was PBMCs from the stem cell graft donor, collected from the stem cell graft. The TCR sequence derives from a human donor who donated a stem cell graft to a child with Wiskott-Aldrich syndrome. This chain's CDR3 is CASSGGTSGSTGELFF. CDR3 sequence (DNA): TGTGCCAGCAGCGGAGGGACTAGCGGATCCACCGGGGAGCTGTTTTTT.